This TCR beta chain was captured by sequencing in a study of T-cell reconstitution after alpha-beta-depleted transplantation in children. This clonotype was detected many times. CDR1 and CDR2 (germline): DFQATT, SNEGSKA (reference sequence). The CDR3 extends over 14 amino acids. The trim removed 2 bases at V and 2 bases at J, leaving 5 bases unmatched. Unique molecular identifiers were used to barcode this TCRbeta library. TCRdb re-called the PCR reads through MiXCR, storing one row per CDR3 protein. The sample records about 410,000 distinct CDR3 sequences, roughly 20% being singletons. The material sequenced was PBMCs from the stem cell graft donor, taken from the stem cell graft. The receptor comes from a human donor who donated a stem cell graft to a child with acute myeloid leukemia. This sequence joins TRBV20-1 and TRBJ2-7; 8 nucleotides match TRBD2. The CDR3, as DNA: TGCAGTGCTAGATTTGGACTAGCCACCTACGAGCAGTACTTC. Translated: CSARFGLATYEQYF.